This T cell receptor beta chain comes out of a study of blood T cell repertoires in COVID-19. Study as a whole: T cells, B-cell-depleted T cells, or PBMCs provided the cDNA or gDNA that served as material.

In Seattle, patients joined the study during active infection and were tracked longitudinally. Repertoires were generated with immunoSEQ multiplex PCR, while TCRdb's copy carries only in-frame clones and drops some. The sample yields approximately 44,000 clones, around 94% seen once. The TCR comes from a middle-aged man with COVID-19, enrolled during active disease. Sequenced sample: peripheral blood.

The CDR3, as DNA: TGTGCCAGCAGTTCTAAGGGGGCTCGCTCCTACAATGAGCAGTTCTTC. It codes for CASSSKGARSYNEQFF. The rearrangement joins TRBV11-2 to TRBJ2-1, with 7 bases identical to TRBD1. Germline CDR1 SGHAT, CDR2 FQNNGV. The V gene end was trimmed by 6 bases and the J gene end by 0 bases; junction bases not matched to a gene: 8. The CDR3 sequence is 16 residues long.